Listed below are T cell receptor beta chains from one sample, sequenced in a study of OX40 agonist ivuxolimab in advanced cancers. TCRdb's table, derived via immunoSEQ multiplex PCR, lists solely in-frame clones and lacks some. The table includes tens of thousands of clones, around 92% detected once. The sequencing used CD4+ or CD8+ T cells sorted from blood, collected in a trial of the OX40 agonist ivuxolimab. The source of these receptors is an adult with an advanced solid tumor such as melanoma, head and neck, liver or kidney cancer. CDR3s leave out the opening cysteine and the closing phenylalanine or tryptophan.

CDR3 length,J gene,V gene,CDR3 protein
14,TRBJ2-1,TRBV7-3,ASSDVGTSVTNEQF
12,TRBJ2-5,TRBV18,ASSPPQGQETQY
13,TRBJ2-1,TRBV19,ASSILAGESPEQF
13,TRBJ2-6,TRBV7-3,ASSSQRSGANVLT
10,TRBJ2-5,TRBV15,ATSRVEETQY
10,TRBJ2-5,TRBV2,ASRRIRGTQY
11,TRBJ2-7,TRBV5-1,ASSLWGQNEQY
12,TRBJ2-7,TRBV5-1,ASSLAQGVNEQY
9,TRBJ2-2,TRBV20-1,SLFRGGELF
13,TRBJ2-3,TRBV7-6,ASSLASGTTDTQY
9,TRBJ2-3,TRBV19,ASSKADTQY
11,TRBJ2-3,TRBV11-2,ASSPQSRDTQY
12,TRBJ1-2,TRBV5-1,ASSLAGTNYGYT
12,TRBJ2-7,TRBV6-6,ASTLGQGGSEQY
14,TRBJ1-5,TRBV18,ASSPPGQGNNQPQH
13,NA,TRBV28,ASSSSGRVSYEQY
14,TRBJ2-1,TRBV6-1,ASSEAPGHSDGRQF
12,TRBJ2-1,TRBV7-7,ASSLTQGGNEQF
13,TRBJ2-1,TRBV5-4,ASSGRETPYNEQF
14,TRBJ2-2,TRBV18,ASSTYSGRAVRELF
9,TRBJ1-3,TRBV12-5,ASGLRNTIY
12,TRBJ1-1,TRBV6-6,ASSYSSGGAEAF
12,TRBJ2-7,TRBV5-1,ASSLGSGREGQY
12,TRBJ2-5,TRBV28,ASSLFGREETQY
13,TRBJ2-3,TRBV5-5,ASSFSTVQGDTQY
11,TRBJ1-1,TRBV6-1,ASSVEGKTEAF
15,TRBJ1-3,TRBV5-3,ARRPKGGYLYGNTIY
11,TRBJ2-2,TRBV29-1,SVGNSYTGELF
12,TRBJ2-7,TRBV28,ASSSTTRGGEQY
14,TRBJ2-3,TRBV12-2,ASRLAGSGRSDTQY
19,TRBJ2-7,TRBV10-1,ASSESPPSPTSGSLTYEQY
12,TRBJ1-2,TRBV2,ASSEERTTYGYT
12,TRBJ1-1,TRBV10-3,AINPGQLNTEAF
11,TRBJ1-4,TRBV5-4,ASSLSGVEKLF
13,TRBJ2-1,TRBV14,ASSHSGRALGEQF
12,TRBJ2-5,TRBV2,ASSKEGAGETQY
12,TRBJ2-4,TRBV7-8,ASSLFSVEDIQY
12,TRBJ1-2,TRBV2,ASSESFGATVYT
12,TRBJ2-3,TRBV23-1,ASSQLAGADTQY
14,TRBJ1-5,TRBV18,ASSSSGTGVNQPQH
11,TRBJ2-1,TRBV7-9,ASSLAGGNEQF
11,TRBJ2-3,TRBV5-4,ASGGDSRSTQY
7,TRBJ1-5,TRBV5-6,ASIHYQH
11,TRBJ2-2,TRBV7-2,ASSARGGGELF
15,TRBJ2-3,TRBV7-9,ASSKNYDRTSTDTQY
10,TRBJ1-3,TRBV6-6,ASSSIGNTIY
16,TRBJ2-2,TRBV10-2,ASTPGPGILRDTGELF
16,TRBJ2-6,TRBV5-6,ASSLFAQGDFGANVLT
12,TRBJ2-3,TRBV7-3,ASTPSAGADTQY
15,TRBJ2-1,TRBV5-1,ASSLDLSGSGGNEQF
10,TRBJ2-7,TRBV6-1,ASTSFSYEQY